The subject of this entry is one T cell receptor (beta chain). Its antigen is not identified. The data stem from a study of shared clonotypes between healthy human individuals. Study-wide findings and caveats: Estimated clonotype richness was generally higher in naive than memory subsets. The generation probabilities recorded for non-shared clonotypes fell below those of clonotypes shared by all four donors.

Authors' data handling: Junction-only immunoSEQ data arrived without quality scores, meaning filtering differed. Assay used: immunoSEQ multiplex PCR; TCRdb lists only in-frame clones, some missing. V and J calls and clone size follow that table, whereas D and trimming were derived from the DNA. Found here are more than 2,000,000 clones, approximately 93% of them singletons; the top ten hold 0.35% to 0.5%. This CDR3 region has 15 residues. Looked up from germline, CDR1 is SSHAT and CDR2 is FNYEAQ (reference sequence). The V gene lost 1 base and the J gene lost 1 base, with 10 bases spanning the gap. The rearrangement links TRBV7-7 to TRBJ2-5, with D unclear. The sequencing sample was made of naive CD4+ T cells from PBMCs. As for subset: CD45RA+ positively selected. The source of this sequence is a man younger than 30 in good health. Some clones in this sample may be carry-over from other donors' samples. The CDR3 is CASSLGQAAQETQYF. DNA for the CDR3: TGTGCCAGCAGCTTAGGTCAAGCTGCCCAAGAGACCCAGTACTTC.